This T cell receptor beta chain was captured in a study of CD8+CD57+ T cells in acquired aplastic anemia. The TCR beta profiling, which covered VDJ combination and CDR3 sequence, was carried out using genomic DNA as the template. MiXCR, run by TCRdb on the reads, gives a single entry per CDR3 protein. The sample contains approximately 160,000 distinct CDR3 sequences, less than 60% of which appear only once. This clonotype was observed a handful of times. The CDR3 has 15 amino acids. V shed 3 bases and J shed 4 bases, with 13 bases lying between them. Per the germline V gene, CDR1 is SGHKS and CDR2 is YYEKEE (reference sequence). In patients chosen for sequencing, flow cytometry had shown CD8+CD57+ cell expansion. There was no therapy given to any patient before the blood sampling took place.

The receptor was derived from a human donor with aplastic anemia. The genes are TRBV5-5 and TRBJ2-2; D is uncertain. The material sequenced was sorted CD4+, CD8+, or CD8+CD57+ T cells (not recorded which) from PBMCs. The CDR3: CASSWSHGLTGELFF. CDR3 DNA sequence: TGTGCCAGCAGCTGGTCCCATGGTCTCACCGGGGAGCTGTTTTTT.